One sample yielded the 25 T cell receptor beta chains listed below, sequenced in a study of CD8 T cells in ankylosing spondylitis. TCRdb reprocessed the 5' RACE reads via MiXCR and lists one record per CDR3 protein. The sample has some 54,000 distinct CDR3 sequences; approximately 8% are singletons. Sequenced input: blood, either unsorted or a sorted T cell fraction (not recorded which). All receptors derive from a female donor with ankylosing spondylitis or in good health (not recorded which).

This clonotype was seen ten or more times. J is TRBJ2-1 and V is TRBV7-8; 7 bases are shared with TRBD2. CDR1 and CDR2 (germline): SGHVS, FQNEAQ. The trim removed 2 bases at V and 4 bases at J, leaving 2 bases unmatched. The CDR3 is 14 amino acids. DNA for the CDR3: TGTGCCAGCAGCTTAAGCGGGGTGTACAATGAGCAGTTCTTC. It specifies CASSLSGVYNEQFF.

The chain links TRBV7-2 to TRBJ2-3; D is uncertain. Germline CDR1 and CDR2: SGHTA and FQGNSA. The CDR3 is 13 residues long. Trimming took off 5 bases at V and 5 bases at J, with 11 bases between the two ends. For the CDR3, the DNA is TGTGCCAGCAGCGCGCTTGTGGGAGATACGCAGTATTTT. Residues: CASSALVGDTQYF. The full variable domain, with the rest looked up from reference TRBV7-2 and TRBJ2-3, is GAGVSQSPSNKVTEKGKDVELRCDPISGHTALYWYRQSLGQGLEFLIYFQGNSAPDKSGLPSDRFSAERTGGSVSTLTIQRTQQEDSAVYLCASSALVGDTQYFGPGTRLTVL.

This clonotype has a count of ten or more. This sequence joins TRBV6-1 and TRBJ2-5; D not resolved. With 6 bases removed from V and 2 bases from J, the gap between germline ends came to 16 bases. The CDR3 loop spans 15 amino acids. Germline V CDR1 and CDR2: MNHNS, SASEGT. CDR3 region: CASRDDLGVQETQYF. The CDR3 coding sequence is TGTGCCAGCAGGGATGATCTCGGAGTTCAAGAGACCCAGTACTTC.

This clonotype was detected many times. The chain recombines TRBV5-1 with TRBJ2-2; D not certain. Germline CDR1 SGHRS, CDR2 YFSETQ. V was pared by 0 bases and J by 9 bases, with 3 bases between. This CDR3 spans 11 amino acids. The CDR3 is CASSLARELFF. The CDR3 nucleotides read TGCGCCAGCAGCTTGGCCAGGGAGCTGTTTTTT.

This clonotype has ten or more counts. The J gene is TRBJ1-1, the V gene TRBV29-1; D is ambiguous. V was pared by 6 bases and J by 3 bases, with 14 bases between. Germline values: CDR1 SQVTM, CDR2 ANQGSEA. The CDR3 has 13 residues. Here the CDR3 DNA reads TGCAGCGTGCCCTCGGAGCAGGACACTGAAGCTTTCTTT. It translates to CSVPSEQDTEAFF.

As DNA, the CDR3 is TGTGCCAGCAGCTTTTCAGGGGGCAATGAGCAGTTCTTC. It encodes CASSFSGGNEQFF. The chain recombines TRBV7-9 with TRBJ2-1, with 7 positions matching TRBD1. Trimming removed 3 bases from V and 6 bases from J; junction bases left unmatched: 2. The CDR3 totals 13 residues. Germline CDR1 and CDR2: SEHNR and FQNEAQ (reference sequence).

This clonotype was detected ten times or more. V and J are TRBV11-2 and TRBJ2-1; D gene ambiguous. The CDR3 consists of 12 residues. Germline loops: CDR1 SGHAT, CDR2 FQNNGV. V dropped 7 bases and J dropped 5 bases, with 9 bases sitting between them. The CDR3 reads CASMRLDNEQFF. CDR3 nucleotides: TGTGCCAGCATGCGTCTCGACAATGAGCAGTTCTTC.

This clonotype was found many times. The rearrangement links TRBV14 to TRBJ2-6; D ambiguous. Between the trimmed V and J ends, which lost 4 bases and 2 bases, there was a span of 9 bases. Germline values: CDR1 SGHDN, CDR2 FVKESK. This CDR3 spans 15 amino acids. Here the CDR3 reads CASSPRYTGANVLTF. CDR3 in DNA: TGTGCCAGCAGCCCGAGGTATACTGGGGCCAACGTCCTGACTTTC. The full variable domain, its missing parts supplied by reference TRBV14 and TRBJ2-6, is EAGVTQFPSHSVIEKGQTVTLRCDPISGHDNLYWYRRVMGKEIKFLLHFVKESKQDESGMPNNRFLAERTGGTYSTLKVQPAELEDSGVYFCASSPRYTGANVLTFGAGSRLTVL.

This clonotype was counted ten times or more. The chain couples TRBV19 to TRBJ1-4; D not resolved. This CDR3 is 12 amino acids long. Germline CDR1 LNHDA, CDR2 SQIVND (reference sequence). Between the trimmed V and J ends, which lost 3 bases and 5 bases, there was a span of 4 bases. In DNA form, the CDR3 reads TGTGCCAGTAGTATGTTGAATGAAAAACTGTTTTTT. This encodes CASSMLNEKLFF.

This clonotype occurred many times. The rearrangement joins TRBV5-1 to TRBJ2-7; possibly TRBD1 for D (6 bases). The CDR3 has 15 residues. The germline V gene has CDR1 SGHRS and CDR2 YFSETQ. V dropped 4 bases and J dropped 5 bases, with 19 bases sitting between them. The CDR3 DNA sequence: TGCGCCAGCAGCCCCTCACCAGGGGTCTTCGACGAGCAGTACTTC. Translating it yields CASSPSPGVFDEQYF. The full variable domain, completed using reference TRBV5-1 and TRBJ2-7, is KAGVTQTPRYLIKTRGQQVTLSCSPISGHRSVSWYQQTPGQGLQFLFEYFSETQRNKGNFPGRFSGRQFSNSRSEMNVSTLELGDSALYLCASSPSPGVFDEQYFGPGTRLTVT.

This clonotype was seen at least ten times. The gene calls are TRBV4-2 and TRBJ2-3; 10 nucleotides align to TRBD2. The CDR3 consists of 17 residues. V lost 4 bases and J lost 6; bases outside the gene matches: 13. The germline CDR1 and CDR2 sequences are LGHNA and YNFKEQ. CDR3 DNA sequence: TGTGCCAGCAGCCCCCCTAGCGGGGGCAATCCCAGGGATACGCAGTATTTT. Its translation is CASSPPSGGNPRDTQYF.

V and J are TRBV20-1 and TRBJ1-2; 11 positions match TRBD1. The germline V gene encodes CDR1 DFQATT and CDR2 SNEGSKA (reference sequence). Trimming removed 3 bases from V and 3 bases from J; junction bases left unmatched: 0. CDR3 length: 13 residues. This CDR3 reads CSARDRGHYGYTF. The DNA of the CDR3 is TGCAGTGCTAGGGACAGGGGGCACTATGGCTACACCTTC.

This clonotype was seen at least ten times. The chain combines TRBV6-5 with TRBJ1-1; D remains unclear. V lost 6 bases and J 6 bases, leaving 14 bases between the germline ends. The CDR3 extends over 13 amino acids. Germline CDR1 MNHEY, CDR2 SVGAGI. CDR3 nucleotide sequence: TGTGCCAGCAGCCCGCAGATGTTCTCTGAAGCTTTCTTT. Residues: CASSPQMFSEAFF.

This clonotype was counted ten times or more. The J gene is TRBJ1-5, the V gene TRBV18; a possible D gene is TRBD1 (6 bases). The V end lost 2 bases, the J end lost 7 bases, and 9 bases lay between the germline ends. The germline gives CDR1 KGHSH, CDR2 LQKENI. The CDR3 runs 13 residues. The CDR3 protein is CASSPAGEQPQHF. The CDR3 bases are TGTGCCAGCTCACCAGCAGGGGAGCAGCCCCAGCATTTT.

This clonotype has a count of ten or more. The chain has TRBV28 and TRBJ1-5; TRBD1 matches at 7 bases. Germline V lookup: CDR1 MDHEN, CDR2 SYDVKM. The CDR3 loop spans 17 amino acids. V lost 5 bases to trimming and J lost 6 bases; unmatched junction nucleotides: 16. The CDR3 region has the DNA TGTGCCAGCAGTATGCCTTTTGGACAGGACATCGGTCAGCCCCAGCATTTT. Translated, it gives CASSMPFGQDIGQPQHF.

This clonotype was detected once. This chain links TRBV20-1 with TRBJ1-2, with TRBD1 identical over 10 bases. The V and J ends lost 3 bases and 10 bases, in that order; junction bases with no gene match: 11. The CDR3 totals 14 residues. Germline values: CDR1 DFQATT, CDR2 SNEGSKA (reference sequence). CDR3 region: CSASANWDRGDYTF. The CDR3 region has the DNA TGCAGTGCTAGCGCGAACTGGGACAGGGGCGACTACACCTTC.

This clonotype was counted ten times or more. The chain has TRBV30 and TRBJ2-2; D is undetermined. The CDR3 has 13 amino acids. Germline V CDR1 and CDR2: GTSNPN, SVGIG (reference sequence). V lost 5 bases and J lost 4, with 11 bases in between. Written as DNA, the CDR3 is TGTGCCTGGGCACAAATTCTCACCGGGGAGCTGTTTTTT. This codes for CAWAQILTGELFF.

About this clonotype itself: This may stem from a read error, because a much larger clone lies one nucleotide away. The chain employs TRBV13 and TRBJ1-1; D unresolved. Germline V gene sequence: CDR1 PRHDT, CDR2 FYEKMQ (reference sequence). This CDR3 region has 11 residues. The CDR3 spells CVSSPGIEAFF. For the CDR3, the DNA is TGTGTCAGCAGCCCGGGGATCGAAGCTTTCTTT.

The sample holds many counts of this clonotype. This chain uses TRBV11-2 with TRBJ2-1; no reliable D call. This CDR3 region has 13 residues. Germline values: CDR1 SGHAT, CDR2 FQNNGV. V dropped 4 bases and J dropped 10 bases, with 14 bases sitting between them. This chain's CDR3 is CASSSRQLREQFF. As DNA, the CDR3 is TGTGCCAGCAGCTCCCGGCAGTTACGCGAGCAGTTCTTC.

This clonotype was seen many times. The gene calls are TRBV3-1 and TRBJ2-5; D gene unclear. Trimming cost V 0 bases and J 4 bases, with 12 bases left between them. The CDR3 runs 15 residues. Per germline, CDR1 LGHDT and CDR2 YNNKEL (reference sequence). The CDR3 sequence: CASSQEGRLRETQYF. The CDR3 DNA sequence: TGTGCCAGCAGCCAAGAAGGACGGCTACGAGAGACCCAGTACTTC.

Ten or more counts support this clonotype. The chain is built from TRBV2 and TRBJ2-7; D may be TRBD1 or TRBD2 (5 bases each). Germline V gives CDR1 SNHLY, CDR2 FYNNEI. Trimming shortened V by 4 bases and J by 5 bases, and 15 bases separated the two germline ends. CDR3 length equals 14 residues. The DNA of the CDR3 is TGTGCCAGCAGTGTGGGGACGCTTCTAAACGAGCAGTACTTC. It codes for CASSVGTLLNEQYF.

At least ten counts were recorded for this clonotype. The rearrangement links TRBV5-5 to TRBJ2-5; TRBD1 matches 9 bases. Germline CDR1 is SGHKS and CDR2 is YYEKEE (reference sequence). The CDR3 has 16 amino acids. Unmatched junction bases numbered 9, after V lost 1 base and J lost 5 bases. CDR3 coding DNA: TGTGCCAGCAGCTTGTTAGGGACAGGGCGTTTGGAGACCCAGTACTTC. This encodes CASSLLGTGRLETQYF.

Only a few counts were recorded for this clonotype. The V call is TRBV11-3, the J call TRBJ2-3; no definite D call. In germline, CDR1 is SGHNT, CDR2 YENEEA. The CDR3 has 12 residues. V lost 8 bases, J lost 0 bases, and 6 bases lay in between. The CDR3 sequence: CASGPSTDTQYF. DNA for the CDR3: TGTGCCAGCGGACCTAGCACAGATACGCAGTATTTT.

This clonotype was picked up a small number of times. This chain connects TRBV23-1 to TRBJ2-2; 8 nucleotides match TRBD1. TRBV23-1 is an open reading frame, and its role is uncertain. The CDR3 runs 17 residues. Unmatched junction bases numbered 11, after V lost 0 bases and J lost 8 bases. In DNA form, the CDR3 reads TGCGCCAGCAGTCAATCGCGGGACAGGCATATCATGGGGGAGCTGTTTTTT. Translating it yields CASSQSRDRHIMGELFF.

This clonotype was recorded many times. In nucleotides, the CDR3 is TGTGCCAGCAGCCCATGGGACAGGGAGACCTATGGCTACACCTTC. Translation: CASSPWDRETYGYTF. The rearrangement joins TRBV3-1 to TRBJ1-2; 9 bases map to TRBD1. Germline lookup yields CDR1 LGHDT and CDR2 YNNKEL (reference sequence). The CDR3 covers 15 residues. The V and J ends lost 4 bases and 4 bases, in that order; junction bases with no gene match: 7.